The clone carrying this TCR beta chain was counted a few times. In the authors' workflow: Amplification with reference gene primers provided the estimates of nucleated cell counts. The data were produced by immunoSEQ multiplex PCR, yet TCRdb's version contains in-frame clones alone and is incomplete. V, J and clone size reflect that table, while D and trimming were determined from the DNA. The sample holds tens of thousands of clones, approximately 90% seen once. This sample stems from a study of blood T cell repertoires in COVID-19. Study details: There were acute and convalescent COVID-19 samples, and they came from the United States, Italy and Spain. Sample material is recorded as cDNA or gDNA derived from T cells, B-cell-depleted T cells, or PBMCs.

The V gene's germline CDR1 is MNHEY and CDR2 SMNVEV (reference sequence). Deletions cut 4 bases from V and 2 bases from J, with 12 bases between. The CDR3 has 14 amino acids. This clonotype was obtained from an elderly woman with active COVID-19. The sequenced sample consisted of peripheral blood. The genes are TRBV27 and TRBJ2-7, with D unresolved. In nucleotides, the CDR3 is TGTGCCAGCAGTTATAATGGCAAAGCCTACGAGCAGTACTTC. This codes for CASSYNGKAYEQYF.